This T cell receptor (beta chain) stems from a study of OX40 agonist ivuxolimab in advanced cancers. Study-wide background: Patients received the agonistic anti-OX40 (CD134) antibody ivuxolimab. Partial responses were achieved by three patients: one hepatocellular carcinoma, two cutaneous melanoma.

Some clones are missing from TCRdb's copy, which holds only in-frame ones; the method was immunoSEQ multiplex PCR. The sample has around 100,000 clones, roughly 95% seen once. In regard to this clone: Its specificity is unknown.

Study observations and caveats: CD8+ T cells were the subset that, on average, had more expanded clones than CD4+.

The sequencing used CD4+ or CD8+ T cells sorted from blood, collected in a trial of the OX40 agonist ivuxolimab. The receptor was derived from an adult with an advanced solid tumor such as melanoma, head and neck, liver or kidney cancer.

This CDR3 is CASSIAVSYEQYF. The CDR3, as DNA: TGTGCCAGCAGCATAGCTGTTTCGTACGAGCAGTACTTC. The gene calls are TRBV11-2 and TRBJ2-7, with D unclear. Germline V gene sequence: CDR1 SGHAT, CDR2 FQNNGV. The CDR3 has 13 residues. V was pared by 5 bases and J by 4 bases, with 12 bases between.